Listed below are T cell receptor beta chains from one sample, sequenced in a study of spatial heterogeneity in lung cancer. A single record per CDR3 protein comes from TCRdb applying MiXCR to the 5' RACE reads. The top ten hold 42% of the sample, which has under 6,000 distinct CDR3 sequences, roughly 30% seen once. Sequences were derived from PBMCs, sampled at surgery. Receptors were obtained from a male donor with early-stage non-small cell lung cancer. The CDR3 runs from the conserved cysteine through the conserved F or W. D genes are given only for firm matches. Size is omitted from some rows. Given values are once, few, many or a class for expanded clones.

abundance: .; v_gene: TRBV7-9; len: 19; j_gene: TRBJ2-5; d_gene: TRBD1; CDR3aa: CASRIIAGTGGLFQETQYF; CDR3nt: TGTGCCAGCAGAATAATAGCCGGGACAGGGGGCCTGTTCCAAGAGACCCAGTACTTC
abundance: large; v_gene: TRBV5-5; len: 15; j_gene: TRBJ1-5; d_gene: TRBD1; CDR3aa: CASSLRGQANQPQHF; CDR3nt: TGTGCCAGCAGCTTGAGGGGACAGGCGAATCAGCCCCAGCATTTT
abundance: .; v_gene: TRBV7-2; len: 16; j_gene: TRBJ1-5; d_gene: .; CDR3aa: CASSLGPGWRNQPQHF; CDR3nt: TGTGCCAGCAGCTTAGGACCAGGGTGGCGCAATCAGCCCCAGCATTTT
abundance: .; v_gene: TRBV2; len: 14; j_gene: TRBJ1-5; d_gene: TRBD1; CDR3aa: CASTPQGMSQPQHF; CDR3nt: TGTGCCAGCACCCCACAGGGGATGAGTCAGCCCCAGCATTTT
abundance: .; v_gene: TRBV10-2; len: 12; j_gene: TRBJ2-7; d_gene: .; CDR3aa: CASSVSTYEQYF; CDR3nt: TGCGCCAGCAGTGTTTCTACCTACGAGCAGTACTTC
abundance: .; v_gene: TRBV7-2; len: 12; j_gene: TRBJ2-5; d_gene: .; CDR3aa: CASSNPIETQYF; CDR3nt: TGTGCCAGCAGCAACCCCATAGAGACCCAGTACTTC
abundance: .; v_gene: TRBV20-1; len: 14; j_gene: TRBJ1-4; d_gene: .; CDR3aa: CSARPGRREEKLFF; CDR3nt: TGCAGTGCTAGGCCGGGCCGAAGGGAGGAAAAACTGTTTTTT
abundance: .; v_gene: TRBV28; len: 12; j_gene: TRBJ2-1; d_gene: .; CDR3aa: CASSFWNAEQFF; CDR3nt: TGTGCCAGCAGTTTCTGGAATGCTGAGCAGTTCTTC
abundance: .; v_gene: TRBV11-2; len: 12; j_gene: TRBJ1-1; d_gene: .; CDR3aa: CASSLVGRGAFF; CDR3nt: TGTGCCAGCAGCTTAGTGGGCAGGGGAGCTTTCTTT
abundance: .; v_gene: TRBV6-2/TRBV6-3; len: 13; j_gene: TRBJ2-1; d_gene: .; CDR3aa: CASSYSRNNEQFF; CDR3nt: TGTGCCAGCAGTTACTCTAGAAACAATGAGCAGTTCTTC
abundance: once; v_gene: TRBV28; len: 13; j_gene: TRBJ2-7; d_gene: .; CDR3aa: CASSARWGYEQYF; CDR3nt: TGTGCCAGCAGTGCCCGGTGGGGCTACGAGCAGTACTTC
abundance: many; v_gene: TRBV2; len: 11; j_gene: TRBJ2-7; d_gene: .; CDR3aa: CASSEGGEQYF; CDR3nt: TGTGCCAGCAGTGAGGGGGGAGAGCAGTACTTC
abundance: .; v_gene: TRBV2; len: 16; j_gene: TRBJ2-5; d_gene: TRBD2; CDR3aa: CASSGWTSGQQETQYF; CDR3nt: TGTGCCAGCAGTGGGTGGACTAGCGGGCAGCAAGAGACCCAGTACTTC
abundance: .; v_gene: TRBV28; len: 14; j_gene: TRBJ1-5; d_gene: TRBD1; CDR3aa: CASSLTGEWQPQHF; CDR3nt: TGTGCCAGCAGCCTGACAGGGGAGTGGCAGCCCCAGCATTTT
abundance: few; v_gene: TRBV28; len: 15; j_gene: TRBJ2-7; d_gene: TRBD1; CDR3aa: CASSFPGTGDNEQYF; CDR3nt: TGTGCCAGCAGTTTCCCCGGGACAGGGGACAACGAGCAGTACTTC
abundance: many; v_gene: TRBV12-3/TRBV12-4; len: 16; j_gene: TRBJ2-7; d_gene: TRBD1; CDR3aa: CASSSGQGLRSYEQYF; CDR3nt: TGTGCCAGCAGTTCTGGACAGGGTTTGCGCTCCTACGAGCAGTACTTC
abundance: medium-sized; v_gene: TRBV5-1; len: 12; j_gene: TRBJ1-1; d_gene: .; CDR3aa: CASSAGGTEAFF; CDR3nt: TGCGCCAGCAGTGCGGGTGGCACTGAAGCTTTCTTT
abundance: medium-sized; v_gene: TRBV20-1; len: 15; j_gene: TRBJ1-6; d_gene: .; CDR3aa: CSARQPSSYNSPLHF; CDR3nt: TGCAGTGCTAGACAGCCAAGCTCCTATAATTCACCCCTCCACTTT
abundance: .; v_gene: TRBV28; len: 13; j_gene: TRBJ2-4; d_gene: TRBD1; CDR3aa: CASSPGQGNIQYF; CDR3nt: TGTGCCAGCAGTCCGGGACAGGGAAACATTCAGTACTTC
abundance: few; v_gene: TRBV7-2; len: 14; j_gene: TRBJ2-7; d_gene: .; CDR3aa: CASSFQGRDSEQYF; CDR3nt: TGTGCCAGCAGCTTCCAGGGCAGGGACTCCGAGCAGTACTTC
abundance: .; v_gene: TRBV12-5; len: 18; j_gene: TRBJ2-5; d_gene: TRBD2; CDR3aa: CASGLTTPGLAFQETQYF; CDR3nt: TGTGCTAGTGGTTTAACAACCCCGGGACTAGCGTTTCAAGAGACCCAGTACTTC
abundance: .; v_gene: TRBV28; len: 13; j_gene: TRBJ2-7; d_gene: TRBD2; CDR3aa: CASRGLADYEQYF; CDR3nt: TGTGCCAGCAGGGGACTAGCGGACTACGAGCAGTACTTC
abundance: many; v_gene: TRBV28; len: 12; j_gene: TRBJ2-2; d_gene: .; CDR3aa: CATTGGGGELFF; CDR3nt: TGTGCCACCACGGGTGGTGGCGGGGAGCTGTTTTTT
abundance: few; v_gene: TRBV29-1; len: 12; j_gene: TRBJ2-7; d_gene: .; CDR3aa: CSVRESSYEQYF; CDR3nt: TGCAGCGTTCGGGAGAGCTCCTACGAGCAGTACTTC
abundance: medium-sized; v_gene: TRBV6-5; len: 16; j_gene: TRBJ2-7; d_gene: .; CDR3aa: CASSHRLTGLPTEQYF; CDR3nt: TGTGCCAGCAGTCACAGATTAACGGGACTCCCGACCGAGCAGTACTTC
abundance: .; v_gene: TRBV20-1; len: 13; j_gene: TRBJ2-7; d_gene: TRBD1; CDR3aa: CSVGQGVSYEQYF; CDR3nt: TGCAGTGTCGGACAGGGGGTATCCTACGAGCAGTACTTC
abundance: few; v_gene: TRBV12-3/TRBV12-4; len: 14; j_gene: TRBJ2-3; d_gene: .; CDR3aa: CATHPGARTDTQYF; CDR3nt: TGTGCCACCCACCCGGGGGCTCGCACAGATACGCAGTATTTT
abundance: .; v_gene: TRBV15; len: 13; j_gene: TRBJ2-5; d_gene: .; CDR3aa: CATSRDHGETQYF; CDR3nt: TGTGCCACCAGCAGAGATCACGGCGAGACCCAGTACTTC
abundance: medium-sized; v_gene: TRBV29-1; len: 16; j_gene: TRBJ2-6; d_gene: TRBD1; CDR3aa: CSVAGQGALGANVLTF; CDR3nt: TGCAGCGTGGCGGGACAGGGGGCGCTTGGGGCCAACGTCCTGACTTTC
abundance: medium-sized; v_gene: TRBV6-6; len: 14; j_gene: TRBJ1-5; d_gene: TRBD1; CDR3aa: CAGSTGGFNQPQHF; CDR3nt: TGTGCCGGATCCACAGGGGGCTTTAATCAGCCCCAGCATTTT
abundance: .; v_gene: TRBV12-3/TRBV12-4; len: 15; j_gene: TRBJ2-3; d_gene: TRBD1; CDR3aa: CASRTGTGEADTQYF; CDR3nt: TGTGCCAGCAGGACCGGGACAGGGGAGGCAGATACGCAGTATTTT
abundance: medium-sized; v_gene: TRBV11-2; len: 14; j_gene: TRBJ2-1; d_gene: .; CDR3aa: CASSPRASVNEQFF; CDR3nt: TGTGCCAGCAGCCCCCGGGCCTCGGTCAATGAGCAGTTCTTC
abundance: medium-sized; v_gene: TRBV5-8; len: 16; j_gene: TRBJ2-7; d_gene: .; CDR3aa: CASSQTRDGGFGEQYF; CDR3nt: TGTGCCAGCAGCCAAACACGGGACGGTGGATTCGGCGAGCAGTACTTC
abundance: many; v_gene: TRBV5-1; len: 14; j_gene: TRBJ2-7; d_gene: .; CDR3aa: CASSWGIGNYEQYF; CDR3nt: TGCGCCAGCAGCTGGGGGATAGGGAACTACGAGCAGTACTTC
abundance: few; v_gene: TRBV6-6; len: 14; j_gene: TRBJ1-3; d_gene: .; CDR3aa: CATRDTSGGNTIYF; CDR3nt: TGTGCCACCCGCGACACATCGGGAGGAAACACCATATATTTT
abundance: .; v_gene: TRBV7-2; len: 15; j_gene: TRBJ2-1; d_gene: TRBD2; CDR3aa: CASSSTSGGHNEQFF; CDR3nt: TGTGCCAGCAGCTCTACTAGCGGGGGACACAATGAGCAGTTCTTC
abundance: few; v_gene: TRBV11-3; len: 14; j_gene: TRBJ1-1; d_gene: .; CDR3aa: CASRLDSARPEAFF; CDR3nt: TGTGCCAGCAGGTTGGACAGCGCCAGACCTGAAGCTTTCTTT
abundance: .; v_gene: TRBV7-2; len: 14; j_gene: TRBJ2-3; d_gene: .; CDR3aa: CASSLALEADTQYF; CDR3nt: TGTGCCAGCAGCTTAGCACTAGAAGCAGATACGCAGTATTTT
abundance: medium-sized; v_gene: TRBV7-9; len: 13; j_gene: TRBJ1-2; d_gene: .; CDR3aa: CASTGGGYYGYTF; CDR3nt: TGTGCCAGCACCGGCGGGGGGTACTATGGCTACACCTTC
abundance: .; v_gene: TRBV7-9; len: 13; j_gene: TRBJ2-7; d_gene: .; CDR3aa: CAAGGGQLDEQYF; CDR3nt: TGTGCCGCAGGGGGGGGACAGTTGGACGAGCAGTACTTC
abundance: medium-sized; v_gene: TRBV5-1; len: 13; j_gene: TRBJ2-5; d_gene: .; CDR3aa: CASSLGPQETQYF; CDR3nt: TGCGCCAGCAGCTTGGGCCCCCAAGAGACCCAGTACTTC